The 21 T cell receptor beta chains given below trace back to one sample, sequenced in a study of T cell repertoires in ileal Crohn's disease. The time point: inflamed ileum from the surgical specimen. Libraries were prepared by immunoSEQ multiplex PCR; TCRdb keeps only in-frame clonotypes and omits some of them. The sample records roughly 13,000 clones, 70% to 85% being singletons. Source material: ileal tissue. The receptors shown here come from an adult with Crohn's disease.

The chain is built from TRBV4-1 and TRBJ2-1; 8 bases match TRBD1. This CDR3 spans 17 amino acids. V gave up 5 bases and J gave up 0 bases; unmatched junction bases: 9. Germline V CDR1 and CDR2: MGHRA, YSYEKL. CDR3 region: CASSSSSTGGSYNEQFF. CDR3 nucleotides: TGCGCCAGCAGCAGCTCTAGTACAGGGGGCTCCTACAATGAGCAGTTCTTC.

The chain employs TRBV30 and TRBJ1-2; 9 bases are a match to TRBD1. J was trimmed by 8 bases and V by 0 bases; bases with no gene match: 13. The germline CDR1 and CDR2 sequences are GTSNPN and SVGIG (reference sequence). The length of the CDR3 is 16 residues. The CDR3 DNA reads as TGTGCCTGGAGTGTACCGGGACAGGGTTTGCTCGCGGGCTACACCTTC. This encodes CAWSVPGQGLLAGYTF.

The V gene is TRBV30, the J gene TRBJ2-3; D is undetermined. CDR3 length: 12 residues. Germline V gene lookup returns CDR1 GTSNPN and CDR2 SVGIG (reference sequence). Between the trimmed V and J ends, which lost 0 bases and 4 bases, there was a span of 5 bases. The CDR3 spells CAWSVQPDTQYF. CDR3 coding DNA: TGTGCCTGGAGTGTACAGCCAGATACGCAGTATTTT.

The chain joins TRBV27 to TRBJ1-3; tentative D call: TRBD1 (6 bases). The CDR3 sequence is 14 residues long. Trimming shortened V by 7 bases and J by 3 bases, and 13 bases separated the two germline ends. Germline lookup yields CDR1 MNHEY and CDR2 SMNVEV (reference sequence). The CDR3 loop reads CASKPGRGGNTIYF. The CDR3 bases are TGTGCCAGCAAACCAGGCAGGGGTGGAAACACCATATATTTT.

V usage is TRBV6-1 and J usage is TRBJ2-1, with 10 nucleotides matching TRBD1. The junction had 10 bases not matched to a gene; V was cut back by 9 bases and J by 8 bases. Germline V gene lookup returns CDR1 MNHNS and CDR2 SASEGT. CDR3 length: 14 residues. This chain's CDR3 is CASRGTGVRDEQFF. CDR3 in DNA: TGTGCCAGTCGTGGGACAGGGGTGAGGGATGAGCAGTTCTTC.

This clone was found once. This chain joins TRBV18 and TRBJ1-2, with TRBD1 matching 7 bases. The CDR3 is made up of 15 amino acids. Trimming at V came to 7 bases and at J to 4 bases, leaving 12 bases not matched to a gene. Germline-derived CDR1 and CDR2 are KGHSH and LQKENI. CDR3 nucleotide sequence: TGTGCCAGCTGTAGCTGGGACAGAGCTCCCTATGGCTACACCTTC. It translates to CASCSWDRAPYGYTF.

The chain couples TRBV4-1 to TRBJ1-3, with 9 bases matching TRBD1. The CDR3 totals 19 residues. Unmatched junction bases numbered 14, after V lost 4 bases and J lost 1 base. Germline CDR1 MGHRA, CDR2 YSYEKL. The CDR3 nucleotides are TGCGCCAGCAGCCCCCGCCTACGGGACAGGGTAAAATCTGGAAACACCATATATTTT. Translation: CASSPRLRDRVKSGNTIYF.

The CDR3, as DNA: TGTGCCTGGAGGAGGGGCAGGGATTCTAACTATGGCTACACCTTC. It codes for CAWRRGRDSNYGYTF. The chain links TRBV30 to TRBJ1-2; weak D call: TRBD1 (5 bases). The CDR3 totals 15 residues. In germline, CDR1 is GTSNPN, CDR2 SVGIG (reference sequence). V lost 3 bases and J 0 bases, leaving 14 bases between the germline ends. Supplemented by reference TRBV30 and TRBJ1-2, the full variable domain reads SQTIHQWPATLVQPVGSPLSLECTVEGTSNPNLYWYRQAAGRGLQLLFYSVGIGQISSEVPQNLSASRPQDRQFILSSKKLLLSDSGFYLCAWRRGRDSNYGYTFGSGTRLTVV.

In its sample, this clone was seen a few times. V usage is TRBV28 and J usage is TRBJ1-2, with D possibly TRBD1 on 5 matching bases. The V and J ends lost 2 bases and 11 bases respectively, with 12 bases between them. The CDR3 is 12 amino acids. Germline CDR1 is MDHEN and CDR2 is SYDVKM. CDR3 residues: CASSLRSGEYTF. The DNA of the CDR3 is TGTGCCAGCAGTTTAAGGTCGGGGGAATACACCTTC.

This chain connects TRBV7-2 to TRBJ1-1; D not certain. V dropped 1 base and J dropped 6 bases, with 15 bases sitting between them. The germline V gene has CDR1 SGHTA and CDR2 FQGNSA. The CDR3 runs to 15 residues. The CDR3 bases are TGTGCCAGCAGCTTAGATTCTCTGGGAATCGCTGAAGCTTTCTTT. It yields the protein CASSLDSLGIAEAFF.

V usage is TRBV6-4 and J usage is TRBJ2-1; 13 bases are shared with TRBD2. Germline V lookup: CDR1 MRHNA, CDR2 SNTAGT. The V gene end was trimmed by 4 bases and the J gene end by 7 bases; junction bases not matched to a gene: 1. The CDR3 covers 14 residues. In nucleotides, the CDR3 is TGTGCCAGCAGTGGACTAGCGGGGGGAAATGAGCAGTTCTTC. This gives the protein CASSGLAGGNEQFF.

This clone was observed once. The chain is built from TRBV21-1 and TRBJ2-3; whether TRBD2, the table's D call, matches the DNA was not checked. TRBV21-1 is classified as a pseudogene. The CDR3 spans 17 residues. CDR3 nucleotide sequence: TGTGCCAGCAGCAACGAGACGGGGGAACCTAGCACAGATACGCAGTATTTT. It codes for CASSNETGEPSTDTQYF.

This clone turned up a few times. This sample also contains other DNA sequences that code for the same CDR3. The chain has TRBV7-9 and TRBJ1-3; tentatively, D is TRBD1 (6 bases). V lost 4 bases and J lost 2, with 9 bases in between. Germline-derived CDR1 and CDR2 are SEHNR and FQNEAQ (reference sequence). There are 14 residues in the CDR3. CDR3 sequence (DNA): TGTGCCAGCAGCTCCTCAGGGGCTGGAAACACCATATATTTT. Amino acids: CASSSSGAGNTIYF.

The chain is built from TRBV12-2 and TRBJ1-1; the DNA was not used to check the table's D call, TRBD1. TRBV12-2 is a known pseudogene. This CDR3 spans 19 amino acids. The CDR3 is CASRLTGQRQGAPNTEAFF. In DNA form, the CDR3 reads TGTGCAAGTCGCTTGACCGGACAGCGACAGGGTGCTCCGAACACTGAAGCTTTCTTT.

This rearrangement joins TRBV27 to TRBJ2-2, with TRBD2 matching over 11 bases. Germline V gene sequence: CDR1 MNHEY, CDR2 SMNVEV (reference sequence). Unmatched junction bases numbered 6, after V lost 6 bases and J lost 3 bases. The CDR3 has 16 amino acids. The CDR3 is CASRLAGGGDTGELFF. CDR3 bases: TGTGCCAGCAGGCTAGCGGGGGGTGGGGACACCGGGGAGCTGTTTTTT.

The genes are TRBV7-9 and TRBJ1-3; no reliable D call. The CDR3 covers 14 residues. V lost 3 bases to trimming and J lost 2 bases, with 8 bases between them. CDR1 is SEHNR, CDR2 FQNEAQ, per germline (reference sequence). The chain's CDR3 is CASSLSAAGNTIYF. CDR3 bases: TGTGCCAGCAGCTTGTCGGCCGCTGGAAACACCATATATTTT. The whole variable domain, remainder taken from reference TRBV7-9 and TRBJ1-3, is DTGVSQNPRHKITKRGQNVTFRCDPISEHNRLYWYRQTLGQGPEFLTYFQNEAQLEKSRLLSDRFSAERPKGSFSTLEIQRTEQGDSAMYLCASSLSAAGNTIYFGEGSWLTVV.

The J gene is TRBJ1-6, the V gene TRBV9; TRBD1 might be the D (5 bases). From germline, CDR1 is SGDLS and CDR2 YYNGEE. This CDR3 comprises 13 residues. Trimming pared 5 bases from V and 7 bases from J, leaving 10 bases between. The CDR3, as DNA: TGTGCCAGCAGTGGGGCAGAAAATTCACCCCTCCACTTT. This codes for CASSGAENSPLHF. Variable domain in full (rest from reference TRBV9 and TRBJ1-6): DSGVTQTPKHLITATGQRVTLRCSPRSGDLSVYWYQQSLDQGLQFLIQYYNGEERAKGNILERFSAQQFPDLHSELNLSSLELGDSALYFCASSGAENSPLHFGNGTRLTVT.

The chain carries TRBV27 and TRBJ2-7; D possibly corresponds to TRBD2 (6 bases). This CDR3 region has 16 residues. Trimming took 2 bases from V and 3 from J, leaving 17 bases between them. CDR1 is MNHEY and CDR2 is SMNVEV in the germline V gene (reference sequence). The CDR3 DNA reads as TGTGCCAGCAGTTTAACCCCCTCGTTGGGGGGCTACGAGCAGTACTTC. This sequence encodes CASSLTPSLGGYEQYF.

This chain joins TRBV15 and TRBJ1-5; 7 nucleotides agree with TRBD1. Germline CDR1 LNHNV, CDR2 YYDKDF (reference sequence). The CDR3 has 16 amino acids. Trimming at V came to 3 bases and at J to 7 bases, leaving 12 bases not matched to a gene. CDR3 bases: TGTGCCACCAGCAGGGCCTTGGACAGGAGTAACCAGCCCCAGCATTTT. Translated, it gives CATSRALDRSNQPQHF.

The genes are TRBV13 and TRBJ1-1; D gene unclear. The CDR3 runs 11 residues. Trimming took 5 bases from V and 7 from J, leaving 8 bases between them. Germline assignment: CDR1 PRHDT and CDR2 FYEKMQ (reference sequence). CDR3 in DNA: TGTGCCAGCAGCGAGAACCTTGAAGCTTTCTTT. Its protein product is CASSENLEAFF. The whole variable domain, filled in from reference TRBV13 and TRBJ1-1, reads AAGVIQSPRHLIKEKRETATLKCYPIPRHDTVYWYQQGPGQDPQFLISFYEKMQSDKGSIPDRFSAQQFSDYHSELNMSSLELGDSALYFCASSENLEAFFGQGTRLTVV.

The rearrangement joins TRBV5-5 to TRBJ1-3; D uncertain. V gave up 0 bases and J gave up 8 bases, with 9 bases separating them. This CDR3 has 13 residues. The germline V gene encodes CDR1 SGHKS and CDR2 YYEKEE (reference sequence). The CDR3 DNA reads as TGTGCCAGCAGCTTGGAACGGTCGCACACCATATATTTT. This gives the protein CASSLERSHTIYF. The full variable domain, rest sourced from reference TRBV5-5 and TRBJ1-3, is DAGVTQSPTHLIKTRGQQVTLRCSPISGHKSVSWYQQVLGQGPQFIFQYYEKEERGRGNFPDRFSARQFPNYSSELNVNALLLGDSALYLCASSLERSHTIYFGEGSWLTVV.